The present TCR beta chain was sequenced within a study of tumor-infiltrating lymphocytes in primary liver carcinoma. TCR beta cDNA was made from 450 to 500 ng total RNA with a constant-region primer. ARM-PCR, slightly modified, supplied the TCR beta libraries through three nested multiplex PCR rounds. TRBV1-TRBV30 forward primers and a C-beta reverse primer were used in the first two PCR rounds, which each ran for 9 to 10 cycles. Via MiXCR, TCRdb re-called the multiplex PCR reads, giving one row per CDR3 protein. The data contain about 200,000 distinct CDR3 sequences, about 61% of them singletons. Notes on this clonotype: Compared with germline, one end of the junction differs, possibly owing to a read error.

This CDR3 has 14 amino acids. CDR1 and CDR2 from the germline V gene are MDHEN and SYDVKM. The authors took blood RNA from unsorted whole blood and also extracted germline DNA. The rearrangement uses TRBV28 and TRBJ2-7; 9 nucleotides line up with TRBD1. This clonotype originated in an older woman with primary liver carcinoma and hepatitis B virus infection. Sequences were obtained from peripheral blood. The CDR3 loop is CVSSRDRVVYEQYF. In DNA, the CDR3 is TGTGTCAGCAGTCGGGACAGGGTGGTCTACGAGCAGTACTTC. The full variable domain, completed using reference TRBV28 and TRBJ2-7, is DVKVTQSSRYLVKRTGEKVFLECVQDMDHENMFWYRQDPGLGLRLIYFSYDVKMKEKGDIPEGYSVSREKKERFSLILESASTNQTSMYLCVSSRDRVVYEQYFGPGTRLTVT.